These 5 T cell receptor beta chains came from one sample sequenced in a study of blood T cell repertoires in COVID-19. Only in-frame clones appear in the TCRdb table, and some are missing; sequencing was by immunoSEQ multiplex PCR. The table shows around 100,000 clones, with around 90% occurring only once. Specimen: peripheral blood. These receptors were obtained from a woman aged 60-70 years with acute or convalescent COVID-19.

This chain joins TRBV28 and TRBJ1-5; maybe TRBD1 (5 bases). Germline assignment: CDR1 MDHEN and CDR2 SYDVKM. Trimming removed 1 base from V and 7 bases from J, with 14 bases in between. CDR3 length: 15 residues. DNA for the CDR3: TGTGCCAGCAGTTTATTCGGGGGGACGGGCCAGCCCCAGCATTTT. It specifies CASSLFGGTGQPQHF.

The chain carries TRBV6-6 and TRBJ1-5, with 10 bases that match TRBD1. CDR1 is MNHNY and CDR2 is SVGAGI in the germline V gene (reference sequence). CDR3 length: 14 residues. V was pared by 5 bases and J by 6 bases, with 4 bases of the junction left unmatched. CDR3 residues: CASSGQGVVQPQHF. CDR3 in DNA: TGTGCCAGCAGTGGACAGGGGGTGGTTCAGCCCCAGCATTTT.

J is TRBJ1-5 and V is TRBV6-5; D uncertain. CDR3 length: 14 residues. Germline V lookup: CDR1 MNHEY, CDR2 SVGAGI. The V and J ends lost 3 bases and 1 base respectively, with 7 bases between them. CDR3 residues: CASSYLGSNQPQHF. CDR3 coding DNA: TGTGCCAGCAGTTATCTAGGAAGCAATCAGCCCCAGCATTTT.

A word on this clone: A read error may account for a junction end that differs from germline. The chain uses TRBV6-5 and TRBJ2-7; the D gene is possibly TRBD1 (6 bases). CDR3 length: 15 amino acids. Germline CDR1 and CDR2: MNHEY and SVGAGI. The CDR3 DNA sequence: TGTGCCAGCAGTACGGACAGACTAACGTCCTATGAGCAGTACTTC. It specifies CASSTDRLTSYEQYF.

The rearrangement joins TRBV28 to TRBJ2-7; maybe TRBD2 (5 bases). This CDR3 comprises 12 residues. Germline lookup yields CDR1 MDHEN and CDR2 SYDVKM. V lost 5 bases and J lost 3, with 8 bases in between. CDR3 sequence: CASSEGSYEQYF. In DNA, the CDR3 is TGTGCCAGCAGTGAGGGTAGCTACGAGCAGTACTTC. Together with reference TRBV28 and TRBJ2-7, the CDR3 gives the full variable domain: DVKVTQSSRYLVKRTGEKVFLECVQDMDHENMFWYRQDPGLGLRLIYFSYDVKMKEKGDIPEGYSVSREKKERFSLILESASTNQTSMYLCASSEGSYEQYFGPGTRLTVT.